This T cell receptor (beta chain) was identified in a study of blood T cell repertoires in COVID-19 (dated by TCRdb to 2018 to 2020). Some background on the complete study: Samples covering the acute and convalescent phases of COVID-19 were provided by collaborators in the United States, Italy and Spain. The samples were drawn from the first 160 participants of the ongoing ImmuneRACE study and from 950 to 1,500 subjects provided by 6 global collaborators. The dataset comprised deeply sampled blood TCRbeta repertoires from subjects exposed to, actively infected with, or recovered from COVID-19. The repertoires were released in a freely available public database intended as a resource for research on the immune response to SARS-CoV-2. The sample metadata nearly always contained a de-identified subject ID, COVID-19 status, age in years and sex. The prospective study material was composed of cDNA or gDNA derived from T cells, B-cell-depleted T cells, or PBMCs. Where HLA class I and class II types were available, the types were taken from metadata supplied by the sample provider, not from assay-based typing.

What the research found in general, with its limitations: How much clinical and demographic metadata was included differed by source and by participant, and the metadata was provided uncurated.

TCRbeta CDR3 regions were amplified from genomic DNA by means of the immunoSEQ Assay, a bias-controlled multiplex PCR. The study's processing was this. Within the assay, amplification of reference gene primers was used to estimate how many nucleated cells each sample contained. Sequence reads were collapsed and filtered to measure the absolute abundance of every unique TCRbeta CDR3 rearrangement. For each sample, productive Simpson clonality was calculated by taking the square root of Simpson's diversity index across productive rearrangements. TCRdb took this table from immuneACCESS and kept in-frame rearrangements with V and J called. Such tables lack part of the clones; where checked against another copy, unresolved V genes explain under half of the gap, and the rest is unexplained. That table gives V, J and clone size, and the DNA gave D and trimming. The sample table lists roughly 340,000 clones, 89% of them with a count of one. The ten largest clones add up to 3% of the sample.

One collaborating source in Seattle enrolled patients while the patients were actively infected and followed the patients over time throughout the course of disease. Whole blood was collected in K2EDTA tubes by collaborating institutions according to the institutions' own protocols. For TCRbeta analysis, collaborator samples were shipped as frozen whole blood, as isolated PBMCs, or as DNA extracted from either sample type. CDR1 and CDR2, looked up from the germline V gene, are LGHNA and YSLEER. V loses 1 base, J loses 5 bases, and the germline ends lie 10 bases apart. The CDR3 runs 14 amino acids, cysteine and phenylalanine included. Solely the CDR3 DNA is kept, with 42 bases framed from the first base. For this clone: It has no known antigen specificity. It has no much larger one-base neighbor in the sample; base qualities were not kept.

The sample was peripheral blood. In this chain, TRBV4-3 is recombined with TRBJ2-3; a tentative D match to TRBD2 spans 6 bases. This receptor was identified in a woman aged 25 to 39 with COVID-19, enrolled during active disease. In nucleotides, the sequence is TGCGCCAGCAGCCAAGTAATGCGGGAAGATACGCAGTATTTT. It is translated as CASSQVMREDTQYF.